Presented here are 26 T cell receptor beta chains from one specimen sequenced in a study of shared clonotypes between healthy human individuals. Sequencing was performed with immunoSEQ multiplex PCR; in TCRdb, only in-frame clones are kept and a portion is missing. Of just over 2,000,000 clones listed, 90% to 95% are singletons. Sequencing was done on a sample of naive CD4+ T cells sorted from blood. Subset described: CD45RA+ positively selected. The receptor source for this set is a man aged 18 to 29 in good health.

The CDR3: CASSLREKLFF. CDR3 in DNA: TGTGCCAGCAGCTTACGGGAAAAACTGTTTTTT. The rearrangement links TRBV11-2 to TRBJ1-4; the D is unclear. Germline loops: CDR1 SGHAT, CDR2 FQNNGV. Trimming took 2 bases from V and 8 from J, leaving 3 bases between them. The CDR3 covers 11 residues.

In this sample, this clone turned up once. The CDR3 region has the DNA TGTGCCAGCAGCCCCGGGACGGGGAATGAAAAACTGTTTTTT. Translating gives CASSPGTGNEKLFF. The chain links TRBV7-6 to TRBJ1-4; D is possibly TRBD1 (5 bases). Germline CDR1 SGHVS, CDR2 FNYEAQ. The CDR3 length is 14 residues. V was cut by 5 bases and J by 5 bases, with 12 bases left in between.

DNA for the CDR3: TGCAGCGCCGGAGGGACAAACTCCTATGGCTACACCTTC. Translating it yields CSAGGTNSYGYTF. The rearrangement links TRBV29-1 to TRBJ1-2, with D perhaps matching TRBD1 (6 bases). The CDR3 is 13 amino acids. V lost 7 bases, J lost 4 bases, and 16 bases lay in between. Germline V gene lookup returns CDR1 SQVTM and CDR2 ANQGSEA.

The V and J genes are TRBV4-2 and TRBJ2-7, with D perhaps matching TRBD1 (5 bases). Trimming pared 0 bases from V and 2 bases from J, leaving 11 bases between. The germline gives CDR1 LGHNA, CDR2 YNFKEQ. The CDR3 totals 15 residues. The CDR3 nucleotides are TGTGCCAGCAGCCAAGACCAGGACACCACCTACGAGCAGTACTTC. It encodes CASSQDQDTTYEQYF.

Comment on this clone: The same CDR3 also results from other DNA sequences found in this sample. The chain has TRBV18 and TRBJ1-1; D is undetermined. CDR3 size: 13 residues. V was clipped by 1 base and J by 3 bases, with 6 bases between them. CDR1 KGHSH and CDR2 LQKENI come from the germline V gene. CDR3 protein: CASSPLRDTEAFF. CDR3 bases: TGTGCCAGCTCACCACTTCGGGACACTGAAGCTTTCTTT.

This chain connects TRBV19 to TRBJ2-2, with 8 bases that match TRBD2. CDR3 length: 16 amino acids. J lost 1 base, V lost 6 bases, and 7 bases had no gene match. From germline, CDR1 is LNHDA and CDR2 SQIVND (reference sequence). The CDR3 protein is CASSSSGTRNTGELFF. The CDR3 DNA reads TGTGCCAGTAGCAGCTCCGGGACTAGGAACACCGGGGAGCTGTTTTTT.

The chain is built from TRBV19 and TRBJ2-3; D unclear. Deletions cut 3 bases from V and 5 bases from J, with 9 bases between. Germline values: CDR1 LNHDA, CDR2 SQIVND (reference sequence). The CDR3 covers 13 residues. The CDR3 DNA reads as TGTGCCAGTAGTATCAGGTTGGGAGATACGCAGTATTTT. This codes for CASSIRLGDTQYF.

This CDR3 reads CASSQELAGGPKQFF. The CDR3 DNA reads as TGTGCCAGCAGCCAAGAGCTAGCGGGGGGTCCCAAGCAGTTCTTC. The chain carries TRBV14 and TRBJ2-1; 11 bases align to TRBD2. Germline CDR1 reads SGHDN; CDR2 reads FVKESK. The CDR3 runs to 15 residues. V lost 0 bases to trimming and J lost 11 bases; unmatched junction nucleotides: 6.

About this clone: This same CDR3 is encoded by further DNA sequences in the sample. V gene TRBV2 combines with J gene TRBJ1-5; D ambiguous. This CDR3 contains 15 residues. The V end lost 1 base, the J end lost 1 base, and 8 bases lay between the germline ends. The germline gives CDR1 SNHLY, CDR2 FYNNEI. This chain's CDR3 is CASSEGGASNQPQHF. The CDR3 DNA is TGTGCCAGCAGTGAAGGGGGTGCAAGCAATCAGCCCCAGCATTTT.

This chain uses TRBV7-2 with TRBJ2-7, with D perhaps matching TRBD1 or TRBD2 (6 bases each). V lost 0 bases and J lost 2, with 11 bases in between. CDR1 is SGHTA and CDR2 is FQGNSA in the germline V gene. The CDR3 is made up of 15 amino acids. CDR3 in amino acids: CASSLAGGGTYEQYF. The CDR3 DNA follows: TGTGCCAGCAGCTTAGCCGGAGGGGGAACCTACGAGCAGTACTTC. Filled out from reference TRBV7-2 and TRBJ2-7, the complete variable domain reads GAGVSQSPSNKVTEKGKDVELRCDPISGHTALYWYRQSLGQGLEFLIYFQGNSAPDKSGLPSDRFSAERTGGSVSTLTIQRTQQEDSAVYLCASSLAGGGTYEQYFGPGTRLTVT.

The chain has TRBV6-5 and TRBJ2-7; 10 positions match TRBD1. CDR1 and CDR2 (germline): MNHEY, SVGAGI. This CDR3 has 15 residues. V dropped 6 bases and J dropped 4; count of bases not matched to a gene: 9. CDR3 DNA sequence: TGTGCCAGCAGCCCTCAGGACAGGGGGGGGTACGAGCAGTACTTC. This encodes CASSPQDRGGYEQYF.

In its sample, this clone was seen once. The CDR3 spells CASVAEYNEQFF. DNA of the CDR3: TGTGCCTCCGTAGCGGAGTACAATGAGCAGTTCTTC. The chain uses TRBV30 and TRBJ2-1, with a weak D call TRBD2 (6 bases). The length of the CDR3 is 12 residues. The germline gives CDR1 GTSNPN, CDR2 SVGIG (reference sequence). V was pared by 7 bases and J by 4 bases, with 11 bases between. Full variable domain (missing parts from reference TRBV30 and TRBJ2-1): SQTIHQWPATLVQPVGSPLSLECTVEGTSNPNLYWYRQAAGRGLQLLFYSVGIGQISSEVPQNLSASRPQDRQFILSSKKLLLSDSGFYLCASVAEYNEQFFGPGTRLTVL.

The V call is TRBV28, the J call TRBJ1-3; D is ambiguous. The germline V gene encodes CDR1 MDHEN and CDR2 SYDVKM. CDR3 length equals 13 residues. Trimming shortened V by 5 bases and J by 2 bases, and 7 bases separated the two germline ends. CDR3 sequence: CASSLDTGNTIYF. CDR3 bases: TGTGCCAGCAGTCTTGACACTGGAAACACCATATATTTT.

The chain employs TRBV10-3 and TRBJ2-1; 8 positions match TRBD2. CDR3 length: 16 residues. After removal of 0 bases from V and 7 bases from J, the junction contained 8 bases not matched to a gene. CDR1 ENHRY and CDR2 SYGVKD come from the germline V gene. CDR3 nucleotide sequence: TGTGCCATCAGTGAGTCCGGGGGGGCCGAAACAAATGAGCAGTTCTTC. It encodes CAISESGGAETNEQFF.

Note on this clone: Additional DNA sequences in this sample encode the identical CDR3. The gene calls are TRBV30 and TRBJ1-1; no definite D call. The V end was cut by 4 bases, the J end by 1 base, with 4 bases between. The CDR3 runs 11 residues. The V gene's germline CDR1 is GTSNPN and CDR2 SVGIG (reference sequence). CDR3 residues: CAWTRNTEAFF. CDR3 nucleotide sequence: TGTGCCTGGACTCGGAACACTGAAGCTTTCTTT.

The chain joins TRBV5-6 to TRBJ2-7; 12 bases agree with TRBD2. Germline V gene data show CDR1 as SGHDT and CDR2 as YYEEEE. The CDR3 covers 15 residues. The junction had 7 bases not matched to a gene; V was cut back by 5 bases and J by 4 bases. CDR3 in DNA: TGTGCCAGCAGTCTCGGACTAGCGGGAAAATACGAGCAGTACTTC. The encoded protein is CASSLGLAGKYEQYF.

The rearrangement joins TRBV10-3 to TRBJ2-7; a possible D gene is TRBD1 (6 bases). CDR3 length: 12 amino acids. V lost 6 bases to trimming and J lost 4 bases, with 10 bases between them. CDR1 ENHRY and CDR2 SYGVKD come from the germline V gene. CDR3 sequence reads: CAISFQGYEQYF. CDR3 nucleotides: TGTGCCATCAGCTTCCAGGGGTACGAGCAGTACTTC.

This chain joins TRBV30 and TRBJ1-2, with D maybe TRBD1 (5 bases). The germline V and J ends were trimmed by 3 bases and 8 bases, with 16 bases remaining between them. The length of the CDR3 is 13 residues. From germline, CDR1 is GTSNPN and CDR2 SVGIG (reference sequence). CDR3 residues: CAWSREGGGGYTF. CDR3 bases: TGTGCCTGGAGCCGGGAGGGCGGGGGAGGCTACACCTTC.

This chain uses TRBV30 with TRBJ1-3; D gene unclear. The CDR3 has 17 residues. Germline-derived CDR1 and CDR2 are GTSNPN and SVGIG (reference sequence). V was clipped by 2 bases and J by 0 bases, with 17 bases between them. The DNA of the CDR3 is TGTGCCTGGAGTCTTGACGGGTGGACCCGCTCTGGAAACACCATATATTTT. This encodes CAWSLDGWTRSGNTIYF.

This clone was recorded once. This specimen includes other DNA sequences encoding the same CDR3. V usage is TRBV7-2 and J usage is TRBJ1-2, with D possibly TRBD1 on 5 matching bases. Trimming stripped 3 bases from V and 4 bases from J, with 9 bases between. The V gene's germline CDR1 is SGHTA and CDR2 FQGNSA. The CDR3 runs to 13 residues. Here the CDR3 reads CASSLGQSYGYTF. For the CDR3, the DNA is TGTGCCAGCAGCTTGGGGCAGAGCTATGGCTACACCTTC.

This rearrangement joins TRBV7-2 to TRBJ1-6, with a possible D match to TRBD1 (6 bases). The ends were cut back, 1 base at V and 8 bases at J, with 9 bases in the middle. Germline values: CDR1 SGHTA, CDR2 FQGNSA. The CDR3 spans 14 residues. This CDR3 is CASSLEQGHSPLHF. The DNA of the CDR3 is TGTGCCAGCAGCTTAGAACAGGGTCATTCACCCCTCCACTTT.

The chain is built from TRBV30 and TRBJ2-6; D is undetermined. Deletions cut 3 bases from V and 2 bases from J, with 11 bases between. The CDR3 length is 15 residues. CDR1 is GTSNPN and CDR2 is SVGIG in the germline V gene (reference sequence). CDR3 bases: TGTGCCTGGAGCTATTACCGAACTGGGGCCAACGTCCTGACTTTC. Its protein product is CAWSYYRTGANVLTF.

The V and J genes are TRBV28 and TRBJ1-4; a weak D match, TRBD1 (6 bases). CDR1 MDHEN and CDR2 SYDVKM come from the germline V gene. The CDR3 is made up of 19 amino acids. V dropped 5 bases and J dropped 1 base, with 23 bases sitting between them. The CDR3 loop reads CASSALTGTTRGTNEKLFF. The CDR3 nucleotides read TGTGCCAGCAGTGCCCTTACCGGGACAACTCGCGGAACTAATGAAAAACTGTTTTTT.

The V and J genes are TRBV6-4 and TRBJ2-7; 9 nucleotides agree with TRBD1. CDR3 length equals 13 residues. Germline V CDR1 and CDR2: MRHNA, SNTAGT. The V gene end was trimmed by 9 bases and the J gene end by 3 bases; junction bases not matched to a gene: 6. The CDR3 nucleotides are TGTGCCAGTAGTAAGGGACAGGGCTACGAGCAGTACTTC. It translates to CASSKGQGYEQYF.

This clone was counted once. The V gene is TRBV9, the J gene TRBJ2-1; D is unresolved. Trimming pared 0 bases from V and 4 bases from J, leaving 14 bases between. This CDR3 has 16 amino acids. Germline V gene lookup returns CDR1 SGDLS and CDR2 YYNGEE. The CDR3 is CASSVVHIPPYNEQFF. The DNA of the CDR3 is TGTGCCAGCAGCGTAGTCCATATACCTCCATACAATGAGCAGTTCTTC.

The CDR3 DNA reads as TGCGCCAGCAGCTTGGCCACCGGGTTTAGCACAGATACGCAGTATTTT. Protein product: CASSLATGFSTDTQYF. This rearrangement joins TRBV5-1 to TRBJ2-3; D is undetermined. This CDR3 spans 16 amino acids. Trimming took 0 bases from V and 0 from J, leaving 11 bases between them. The V gene's germline CDR1 is SGHRS and CDR2 YFSETQ. The full variable domain, with the rest looked up from reference TRBV5-1 and TRBJ2-3, is KAGVTQTPRYLIKTRGQQVTLSCSPISGHRSVSWYQQTPGQGLQFLFEYFSETQRNKGNFPGRFSGRQFSNSRSEMNVSTLELGDSALYLCASSLATGFSTDTQYFGPGTRLTVL.